The 9 T cell receptor beta chains below come from one sample, sequenced in a study of blood T cells in healthy people across ages. For the second PCR, which ran for roughly 7 to 11 cycles, a sample-barcoded 5' primer and a J-beta primer mix were used. One entry per CDR3 protein results from TCRdb running MiXCR on the 5' RACE reads. Of about 780,000 distinct CDR3 sequences in the sample, roughly 60% were seen once. What was sequenced was blood. These receptors all stem from a man between 25 and 39 years old in good health.

V usage is TRBV7-8 and J usage is TRBJ1-2; D is unclear. The germline V gene has CDR1 SGHVS and CDR2 FQNEAQ. The CDR3 contains 14 residues. Trimming stripped 9 bases from V and 6 bases from J, with 20 bases between. As DNA, the CDR3 is TGTGCCAGTTTACACCGGGCGGGTGGCGATGGCTACACCTTC. Translation: CASLHRAGGDGYTF.

The sample holds a few counts of this clonotype. The chain joins TRBV29-1 to TRBJ2-7, with 8 bases matching TRBD1. This CDR3 has 14 residues. The ends lost 1 base at V and 2 bases at J; junction bases unmatched: 4. Germline-derived CDR1 and CDR2 are SQVTM and ANQGSEA. The DNA of the CDR3 is TGCAGCGTTGAAGGTTCACAGGGGGCCTACGAGCAGTACTTC. Its translation is CSVEGSQGAYEQYF.

Details on this clonotype: Sequence at one end of the junction differs from germline and may be a read error. The chain uses TRBV6-5 and TRBJ2-6; D is possibly TRBD1 (6 bases). The V gene's germline CDR1 is MNHEY and CDR2 SVGAGI. There are 15 residues in the CDR3. CDR3 sequence reads: CASSRTASGADVLTF. The CDR3 nucleotides read TGTGCCAGCAGCCGGACAGCCTCTGGGGCCGACGTCCTGACTTTC.

The CDR3 DNA reads TGTGCCAGCAGTTTACAGGGAATTGGCAATGAGCAGTTCTTC. It codes for CASSLQGIGNEQFF. J is TRBJ2-1 and V is TRBV27, with D possibly being TRBD1 (5 bases). The germline CDR1 and CDR2 sequences are MNHEY and SMNVEV (reference sequence). V lost 2 bases and J 6 bases, leaving 11 bases between the germline ends. The CDR3 loop spans 14 amino acids.

The CDR3 nucleotides read TGTGCCATCAGCCCGACTAGCGGGGCGCTTAATGAGCAGTTCTTC. Translating it yields CAISPTSGALNEQFF. The chain joins TRBV10-3 to TRBJ2-1; 11 nucleotides agree with TRBD2. The V gene's germline CDR1 is ENHRY and CDR2 SYGVKD. The CDR3 is 15 residues long. V shed 6 bases and J 7 bases; nucleotides not matched to a gene: 8.

Comment on this clonotype: A much larger clone lies a single base off, so this may be a read error. This chain uses TRBV10-3 with TRBJ2-1; D perhaps matches TRBD2 (5 bases). The CDR3 is 15 amino acids. Germline V gives CDR1 ENHRY, CDR2 SYGVKD. V lost 0 bases and J lost 10, with 16 bases in between. CDR3 in amino acids: CAISESNGVGSEQFF. The CDR3 DNA reads as TGTGCCATCAGTGAGTCGAACGGGGTCGGCAGCGAGCAGTTCTTC.

J is TRBJ1-2 and V is TRBV4-2; D is unresolved. CDR1 is LGHNA, CDR2 YNFKEQ, per germline. This CDR3 is built from 16 residues. V lost 4 bases, J lost 4 bases, and 19 bases lay in between. The CDR3 DNA follows: TGTGCCAGCAGCCGGTTGGTTGTTGTGCTGGGCTATGGCTACACCTTC. This sequence encodes CASSRLVVVLGYGYTF.

The chain links TRBV20-1 to TRBJ2-4; 7 positions agree with TRBD1. The assigned J gene may be wrong: the sequence end matches TRBJ2-5 better. Germline lookup yields CDR1 DFQATT and CDR2 SNEGSKA (reference sequence). This CDR3 spans 15 amino acids. The CDR3 DNA reads as TGCAGTGCCGCAGCCCCGGGACAGATTAGGGAGACCCAGTACTTC. Translating it yields CSAAAPGQIRETQYF.

The chain links TRBV7-2 to TRBJ2-7, with no clear D. Germline V gene sequence: CDR1 SGHTA, CDR2 FQGNSA. The V end lost 2 bases, the J end lost 1 base, and 6 bases lay between the germline ends. This CDR3 region has 13 residues. The DNA for the CDR3 is TGTGCCAGCAGCTTATTGAGGTCCTACGAGCAGTACTTC. This sequence encodes CASSLLRSYEQYF.